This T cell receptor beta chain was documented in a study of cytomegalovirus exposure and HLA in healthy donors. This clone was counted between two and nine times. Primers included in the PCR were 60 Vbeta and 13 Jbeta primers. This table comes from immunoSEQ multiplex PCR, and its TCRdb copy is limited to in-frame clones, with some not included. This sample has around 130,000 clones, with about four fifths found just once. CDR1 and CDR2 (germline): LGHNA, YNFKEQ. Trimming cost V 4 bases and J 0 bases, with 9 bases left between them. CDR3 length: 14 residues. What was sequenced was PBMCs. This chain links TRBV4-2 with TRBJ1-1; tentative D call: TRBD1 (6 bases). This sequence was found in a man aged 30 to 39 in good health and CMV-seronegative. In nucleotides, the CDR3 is TGTGCCAGCAGCCGAGGACAGATGAACACTGAAGCTTTCTTT. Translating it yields CASSRGQMNTEAFF.